This TCR beta chain was recovered during a study of regulatory T cells in long-lasting Graves disease. Study results and limitations: Persistent patients shared more public clonotypes (2,741) than newly diagnosed patients (about 1,000).

The sample's time point: newly diagnosed GD, antithyroid drugs for less than 3 months. Extracted RNA from PBMCs served as the source of the TCR library. This clonotype was seen many times. The antigen is undetermined. Unmatched junction bases numbered 15, after V lost 6 bases and J lost 6 bases. This CDR3 spans 19 amino acids. Germline V gene lookup returns CDR1 ENHRY and CDR2 SYGVKD. CDR3 regions were amplified by Arm-PCR using iRepertoire HTBI primers to build TCR beta libraries. One entry per CDR3 protein results from TCRdb running MiXCR on the multiplex PCR reads. The table includes about 620,000 distinct CDR3 sequences, 16% detected once. These data are also associated with another study on T cells in Graves' hyperthyroidism and ophthalmopathy.

The sequencing used peripheral blood mononuclear cells (PBMCs), collected at new diagnosis, from a patient treated with antithyroid drugs. The TCR originated in a woman in her 30s with Graves disease. This chain joins TRBV10-3 and TRBJ2-1; 15 nucleotides match TRBD2. The CDR3 spells CAIRPSDGLAGGPSNEQFF. The CDR3 DNA reads TGTGCCATCAGGCCCAGTGATGGACTAGCGGGAGGGCCTTCCAATGAGCAGTTCTTC.